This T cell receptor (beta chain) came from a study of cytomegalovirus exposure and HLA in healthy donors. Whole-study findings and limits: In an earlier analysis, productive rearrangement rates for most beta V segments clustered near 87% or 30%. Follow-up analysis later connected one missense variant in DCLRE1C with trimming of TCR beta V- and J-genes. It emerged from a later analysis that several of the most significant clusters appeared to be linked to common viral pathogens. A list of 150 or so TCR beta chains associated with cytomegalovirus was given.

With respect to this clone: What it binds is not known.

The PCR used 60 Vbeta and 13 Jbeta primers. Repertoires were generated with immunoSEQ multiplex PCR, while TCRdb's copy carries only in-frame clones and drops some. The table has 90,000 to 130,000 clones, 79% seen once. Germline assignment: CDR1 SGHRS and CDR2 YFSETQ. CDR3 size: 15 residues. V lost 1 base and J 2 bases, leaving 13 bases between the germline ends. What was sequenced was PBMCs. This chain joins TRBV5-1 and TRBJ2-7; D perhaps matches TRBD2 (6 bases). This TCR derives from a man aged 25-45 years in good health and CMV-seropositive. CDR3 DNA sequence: TGCGCCAGCAGCTTGTTCGGACTAACTACCTACGAGCAGTACTTC. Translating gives CASSLFGLTTYEQYF.